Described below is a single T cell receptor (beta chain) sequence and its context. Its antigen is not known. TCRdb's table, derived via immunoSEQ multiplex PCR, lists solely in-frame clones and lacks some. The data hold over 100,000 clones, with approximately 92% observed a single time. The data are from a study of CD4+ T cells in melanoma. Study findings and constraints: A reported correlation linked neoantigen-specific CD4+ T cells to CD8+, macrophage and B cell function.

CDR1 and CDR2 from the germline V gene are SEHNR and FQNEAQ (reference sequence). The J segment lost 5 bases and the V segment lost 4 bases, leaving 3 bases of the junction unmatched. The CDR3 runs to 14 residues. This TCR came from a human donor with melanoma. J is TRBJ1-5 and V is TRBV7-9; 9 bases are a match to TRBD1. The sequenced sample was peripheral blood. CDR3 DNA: TGTGCCAGCAGCTCGGACAGGGGATATCAGCCCCAGCATTTT. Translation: CASSSDRGYQPQHF.